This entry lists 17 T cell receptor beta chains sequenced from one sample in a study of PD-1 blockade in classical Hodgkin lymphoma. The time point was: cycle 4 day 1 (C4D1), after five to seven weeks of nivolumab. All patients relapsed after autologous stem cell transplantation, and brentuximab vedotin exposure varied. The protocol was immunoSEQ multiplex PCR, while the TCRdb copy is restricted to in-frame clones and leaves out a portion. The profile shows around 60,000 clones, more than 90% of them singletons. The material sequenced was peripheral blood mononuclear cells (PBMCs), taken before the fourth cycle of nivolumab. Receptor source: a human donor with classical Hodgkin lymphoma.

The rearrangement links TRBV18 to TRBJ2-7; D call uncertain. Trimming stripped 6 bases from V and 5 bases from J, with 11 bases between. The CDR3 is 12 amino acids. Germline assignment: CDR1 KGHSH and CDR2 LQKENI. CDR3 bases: TGTGCCAGCTCCCTGGTCAGGAACGAGCAGTACTTC. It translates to CASSLVRNEQYF.

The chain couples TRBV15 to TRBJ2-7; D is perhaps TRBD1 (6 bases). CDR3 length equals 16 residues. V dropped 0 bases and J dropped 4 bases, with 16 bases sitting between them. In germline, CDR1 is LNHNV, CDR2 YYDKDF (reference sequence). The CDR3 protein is CATSRELHREPYEQYF. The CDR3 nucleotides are TGTGCCACCAGCAGAGAGCTTCACAGGGAACCGTACGAGCAGTACTTC.

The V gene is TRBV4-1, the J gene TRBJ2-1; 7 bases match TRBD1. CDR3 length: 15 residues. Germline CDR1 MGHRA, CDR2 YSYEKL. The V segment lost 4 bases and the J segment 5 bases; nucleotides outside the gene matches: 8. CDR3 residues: CASSPDRAFNNEQFF. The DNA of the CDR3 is TGCGCCAGCAGCCCCGACAGGGCGTTCAACAATGAGCAGTTCTTC.

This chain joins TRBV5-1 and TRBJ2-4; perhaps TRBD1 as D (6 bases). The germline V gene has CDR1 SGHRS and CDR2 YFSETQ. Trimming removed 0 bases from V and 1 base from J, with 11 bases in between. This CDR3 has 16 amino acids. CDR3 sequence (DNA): TGCGCCAGCAGCTTGGTCGGGCAGGGGGCCAAAAACATTCAGTACTTC. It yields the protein CASSLVGQGAKNIQYF.

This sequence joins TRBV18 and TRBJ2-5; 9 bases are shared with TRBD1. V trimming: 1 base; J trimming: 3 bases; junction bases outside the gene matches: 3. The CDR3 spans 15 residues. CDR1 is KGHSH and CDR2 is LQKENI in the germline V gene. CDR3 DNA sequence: TGTGCCAGCTCACCACTACGGGACAGGGAAGAGACCCAGTACTTC. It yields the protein CASSPLRDREETQYF.

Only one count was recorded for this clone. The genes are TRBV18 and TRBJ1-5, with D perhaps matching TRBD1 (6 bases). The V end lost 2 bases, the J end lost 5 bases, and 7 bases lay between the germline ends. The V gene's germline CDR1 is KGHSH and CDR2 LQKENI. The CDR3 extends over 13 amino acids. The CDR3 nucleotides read TGTGCCAGCTCACCAGGGGGCGATCAGCCCCAGCATTTT. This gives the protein CASSPGGDQPQHF.

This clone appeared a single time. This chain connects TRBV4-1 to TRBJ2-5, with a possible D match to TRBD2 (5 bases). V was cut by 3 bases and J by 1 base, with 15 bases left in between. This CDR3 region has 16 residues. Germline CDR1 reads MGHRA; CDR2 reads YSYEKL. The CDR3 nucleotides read TGCGCCAGCAGCCAGCCATCCCGGGATATCCAAGAGACCCAGTACTTC. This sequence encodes CASSQPSRDIQETQYF.

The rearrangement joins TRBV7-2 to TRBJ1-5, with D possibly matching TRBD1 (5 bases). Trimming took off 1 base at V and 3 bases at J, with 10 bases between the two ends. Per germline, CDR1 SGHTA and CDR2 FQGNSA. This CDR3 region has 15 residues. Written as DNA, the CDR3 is TGTGCCAGCAGCTTAGTTACAGGCGCCAATCAGCCCCAGCATTTT. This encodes CASSLVTGANQPQHF.

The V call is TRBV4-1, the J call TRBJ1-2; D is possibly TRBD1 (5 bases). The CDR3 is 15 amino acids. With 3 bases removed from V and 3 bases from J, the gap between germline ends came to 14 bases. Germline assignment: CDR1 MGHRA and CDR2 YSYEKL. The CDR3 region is CASSHPGGGDYGYTF. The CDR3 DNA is TGCGCCAGCAGCCACCCCGGGGGTGGGGACTATGGCTACACCTTC.

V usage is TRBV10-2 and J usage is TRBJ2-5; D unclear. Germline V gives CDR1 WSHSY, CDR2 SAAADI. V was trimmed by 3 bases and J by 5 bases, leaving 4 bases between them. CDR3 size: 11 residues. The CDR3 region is CASSEVETQYF. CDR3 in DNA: TGCGCCAGCAGTGAAGTCGAGACCCAGTACTTC.

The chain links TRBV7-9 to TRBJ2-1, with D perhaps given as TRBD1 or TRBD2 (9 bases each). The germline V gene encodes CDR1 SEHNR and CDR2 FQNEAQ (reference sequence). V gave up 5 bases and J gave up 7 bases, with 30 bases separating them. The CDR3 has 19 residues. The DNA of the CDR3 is TGTGCCAGCAGCCCTCGGACAGGGGACGGCGGGAGGGTGTGGAATGAGCAGTTCTTC. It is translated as CASSPRTGDGGRVWNEQFF.

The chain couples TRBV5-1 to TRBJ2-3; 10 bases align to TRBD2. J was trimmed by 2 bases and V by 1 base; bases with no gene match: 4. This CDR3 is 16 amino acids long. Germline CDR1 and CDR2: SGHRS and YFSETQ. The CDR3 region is CASSLLAGGFTDTQYF. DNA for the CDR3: TGCGCCAGCAGCTTGTTAGCGGGGGGCTTCACAGATACGCAGTATTTT.

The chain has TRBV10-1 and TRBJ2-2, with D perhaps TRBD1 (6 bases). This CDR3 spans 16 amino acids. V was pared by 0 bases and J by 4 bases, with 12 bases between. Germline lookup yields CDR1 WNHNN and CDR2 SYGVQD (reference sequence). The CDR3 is CASSESTGQSTGELFF. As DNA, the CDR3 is TGCGCCAGCAGTGAGTCTACAGGGCAGAGCACCGGGGAGCTGTTTTTT.

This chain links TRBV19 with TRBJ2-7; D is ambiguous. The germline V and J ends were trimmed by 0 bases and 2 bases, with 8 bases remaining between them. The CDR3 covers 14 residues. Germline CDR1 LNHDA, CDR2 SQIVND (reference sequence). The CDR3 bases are TGTGCCAGTAGTATAGAGGTCGGTACCTACGAGCAGTACTTC. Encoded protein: CASSIEVGTYEQYF.

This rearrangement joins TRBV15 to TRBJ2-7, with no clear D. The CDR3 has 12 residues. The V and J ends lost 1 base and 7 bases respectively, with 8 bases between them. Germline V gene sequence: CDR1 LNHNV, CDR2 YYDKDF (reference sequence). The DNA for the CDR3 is TGTGCCACCAGCAGAGGAATGGCGGAGCAGTACTTC. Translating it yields CATSRGMAEQYF.

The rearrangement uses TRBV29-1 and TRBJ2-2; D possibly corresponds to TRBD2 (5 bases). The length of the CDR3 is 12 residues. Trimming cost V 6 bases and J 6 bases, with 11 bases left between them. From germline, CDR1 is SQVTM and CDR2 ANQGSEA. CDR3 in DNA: TGCAGCGTATGGCTAGCTGCCGGGGAGCTGTTTTTT. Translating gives CSVWLAAGELFF.

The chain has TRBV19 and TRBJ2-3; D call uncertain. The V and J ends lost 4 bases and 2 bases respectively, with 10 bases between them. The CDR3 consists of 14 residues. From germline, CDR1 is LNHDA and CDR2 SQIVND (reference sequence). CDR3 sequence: CASSRNWLTDTQYF. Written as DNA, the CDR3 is TGTGCCAGTAGTAGAAATTGGCTCACAGATACGCAGTATTTT.